This is a list of T cell receptor beta chains from one sample in a study of shared clonotypes between healthy human individuals. Libraries were prepared by immunoSEQ multiplex PCR; TCRdb keeps only in-frame clonotypes and omits some of them. The data show more than 2,000,000 clones, with 85% to 95% seen just once and 0.39% held by the top ten. Input material: naive CD4+ T cells from PBMCs. These receptors all come from a man younger than 35 in good health. Some clones in this sample may be carry-over from other donors' samples. Both conserved end residues are part of each CDR3. Expanded clones are given a class, and other clones once, few, many or no size at all.

V	size	CDR3
TRBV5-1	-	CASSSATHYGYTF
TRBV28	-	CASSSPGTGSSEQYF
TRBV7-9	-	CASSARSRDSQETQYF
TRBV2	once	CASSGRGQGVETQYF
TRBV11-2	-	CASSSRQGRGTGELFF
TRBV2	-	CASRYLGQGGEQYF
TRBV5-6	-	CASSSGTGGNQPQHF
TRBV11-2	-	CASSLMVTYEQYF
TRBV7-2	once	CASSLAGGQVTGELFF
TRBV7-8	once	CASSLAVPSGVQETQYF
TRBV7-8	-	CASSLGRGTGELFF
TRBV7-3	-	CASSLRLADTDTQYF
TRBV4-2	-	CASSQGETSGTDTQYF
TRBV18	-	CASSERQISTNEKLFF
TRBV28	-	CASRTEGQPMNTEAFF
TRBV5-1	once	CASSSWGPSENIQYF
TRBV6-1	-	CASSSIGNEQFF
TRBV28	-	CASSFGQGANTGELFF
TRBV6-6	-	CASRDRYNEQFF
TRBV11-2	-	CASSLPLSYSSYEQYF
TRBV2	-	CASSADRTGEQYF
TRBV29-1	-	CSVNIEETQYF
TRBV6-6	-	CASRPPTVPYGYTF
TRBV7-2	-	CASSSSRGRGSGYTF
TRBV9	-	CASSRAGKGPEAFF
TRBV29-1	-	CSAETSGQPYEQYF
TRBV6-6	-	CASSYSTGYQPQHF
TRBV7-6	-	CASSPGTGLVNEQFF
TRBV5-1	-	CASSFLAEDYNEQFF
TRBV15	-	CATSRSGGRTYEQYF
TRBV28	-	CASVKNYGYTF
TRBV14	-	CASSLGLRDRTYEQYF
TRBV7-9	-	CASSLDGGQGRNTEAFF
TRBV5-1	-	CASSGSGTAYYEQYF
TRBV6-1	-	CASTLSGTGIQPQHF
TRBV7-2	once	CASSLALGANVLTF
TRBV6-1	-	CASSSGSFDGNTIYF
TRBV5-6	-	CASSLDRGQRDGYTF
TRBV28	-	CASRFSPGTQKETQYF
TRBV28	-	CASRRDRASGYTF
TRBV7-9	-	CASSLDTTRGEKLFF
TRBV19	-	CASSRGSGPSYNEQFF
TRBV28	-	CASSLGSLGKDYGYTF
TRBV6-4	-	CASSERGNTEAFF
TRBV7-8	once	CASSLDRGIANYGYTF
TRBV5-1	-	CASSEGRGQETQYF
TRBV27	-	CASSPRFEWTGHGVAGAFF
TRBV30	-	CAWSVGHMNSPLHF
TRBV2	-	CASSEGGSRVEQFF
TRBV27	-	CASSVPGASSQHF
TRBV6-5	-	CASSYRREGIHEQFF
TRBV23-1	-	CASSQEFTGNSGNTIYF
TRBV25-1	-	CASSPSRDRSGELFF
TRBV7-8	-	CASSSRREGDDEQYF
TRBV11-3	-	CASTGNTGELFF
TRBV5-1	-	CASSLVAGPPLYGYTF
TRBV4-2	-	CASSQIGSDEQFF
TRBV7-8	once	CASSLVGDGANEQFF
TRBV19	once	CASSIVANSNQPQHF
TRBV11-2	-	CASSLGRRGKWANTIYF